This entry features one TCR beta chain sequence. Its antigen has not been determined. The junction does not match germline at one end; this may be a read error. Library method: the immunoSEQ multiplex PCR assay. For most patients, genomic DNA was isolated with the Qiagen DNeasy Blood and Tissue Kit and sent frozen to Adaptive Biotechnologies for TCR sequencing. For most patients, genomic DNA was subjected to high-throughput TCR-beta CDR3 sequencing by Adaptive Biotechnologies. The authors' pipeline ran thus. Adaptive's ImmunoSEQ software supplied the TCR sequencing data for 15 to 20 patients, while MiXCR and VDJtools were used to process three other patients. To correct CD4 versus CD8 sorting errors, any sequence found in both subsets at a frequency ratio below 5:1 was removed. CDR3 nucleotide sequences shared between donor and recipient were removed because the origin of such sequences could not be assigned. To count as alloreactive, a clone needed at least 2-fold expansion over unstimulated cells and a minimum CFSE-low frequency of 0.002% (template counts) or 0.001% (read counts). Clones were considered mappable if detected in sequenced pre-transplant spleen, lymph node, or MLR CFSE-low populations of the donor or recipient. Cumulative frequency of alloreactive clones was calculated as a percentage of all sequences weighted by copy number. The source is immuneACCESS, and TCRdb retained only in-frame sequences with V and J called. Part of the clones is not carried over; for the studies checked, unresolved V genes explain less than half of this, and the remainder is unexplained. V and J calls plus clone size are reproduced from that table; the DNA served to infer D and trimming. The sample contains about 130,000 clones, about 92% of them found a single time. The ten largest clonotypes hold around 0.16% of the sample.

The record originates from a study of graft-versus-host responses after intestinal transplantation (dated by TCRdb to about 2021). A note on the overall study: The transplants that recipients received were multivisceral, liver-intestinal, or isolated intestinal. Anti-thymocyte globulin induction was given to all recipients, followed by maintenance tacrolimus and steroids for two to four years. Bulk TCR-beta CDR3 sequencing was used to track graft-versus-host and host-versus-graft alloreactive T cell clones in the graft, circulation and bone marrow after intestinal transplantation. To identify alloreactive clones, pre-transplant mixed lymphocyte reaction products were sequenced and then compared with unstimulated pre-transplant donor and recipient T cells. The cohort enrolled 20 to 25 intestinal transplant recipients including one retransplant, and a few patients lacking pretransplant specimens were excluded. Donor T cell macrochimerism was defined as a peak of at least 4% donor T cells among recipient peripheral blood mononuclear cells. Rather than going through the commercial service, samples from a few later patients were sequenced in-house on an Illumina MiSeq and processed with MiXCR.

On the study overall, not on this receptor specifically: Conclusions were limited by the relatively low number and heterogeneity of intestinal transplant patients. Early after transplant, peak levels of circulating GvH clones were associated with declines in HvG clones. GvH clones were detected in recipient bone marrow, and some appeared earlier in ileal mucosa or blood, consistent with an intestinal mucosal origin. In the allografts of patients with donor T cell macrochimerism, GvH to HvG T cell clonal ratios were high.

This specimen's time point label, per the study, means: cells obtained before transplantation from donor or recipient. CD3+CD4+ and CD3+CD8+ populations were FACS-sorted from unstimulated pre-transplant donor and recipient cells taken from spleen or lymph nodes. The cysteine opens and the phenylalanine closes a CDR3 of 12 amino acids. The kept DNA is CDR3 alone, 36 bases in frame from the first base. As encoded in the germline V gene, CDR1 is SNHLY while CDR2 is FYNNEI. The clonotype originates from a human donor who received an intestinal transplant. The rearrangement combines TRBV2 with TRBJ2-5, with the D segment identity uncertain. This material consisted of unstimulated CD4+ T cells sorted from spleen or lymph node cells, taken before intestinal transplant. The bases are TGTGCCAGCAGAGAAGTCGGGGAGACCCAGTACTTC. This codes for CASREVGETQYF.